This T cell receptor beta chain was sequenced during a study of T cells in Graves' hyperthyroidism and ophthalmopathy. Germline assignment: CDR1 MDHEN and CDR2 SYDVKM. There are 12 residues in the CDR3. The V gene lost 8 bases and the J gene lost 4 bases, with 12 bases spanning the gap. TCR beta CDR3 region amplification was performed from RNA transcripts. Primed by the HTBI set, a first-round RT-PCR was run on the TCR CDR3. TCRdb redid the calling of the multiplex PCR reads with MiXCR, one entry per CDR3 protein. The sample includes about 600,000 distinct CDR3 sequences, around 15% seen only once; the top ten take around 3.5%. With duration under 3 months, ophthalmopathy was active: Clinical Activity Score at least 3, NOSPECS at least 4.

This sequence originates from a woman aged 40-49 years with Graves' ophthalmopathy. Sequences were obtained from blood. The chain carries TRBV28 and TRBJ2-7; D is possibly TRBD2 (5 bases). CDR3 in amino acids: CASGVARYEQYF. The DNA for the CDR3 is TGTGCCAGCGGGGTAGCGAGGTACGAGCAGTACTTC. The complete variable domain, with remaining parts taken from reference TRBV28 and TRBJ2-7, reads DVKVTQSSRYLVKRTGEKVFLECVQDMDHENMFWYRQDPGLGLRLIYFSYDVKMKEKGDIPEGYSVSREKKERFSLILESASTNQTSMYLCASGVARYEQYFGPGTRLTVT.